This T cell receptor (beta chain) was recorded in a study of response to subunit inactivated influenza vaccine. Broader study findings: After each seasonal influenza vaccination, few new T cells are recruited, the authors suggested.

This clonotype was seen a handful of times. Its antigen is not identified. One entry per CDR3 protein, called by TCRdb with MiXCR from the RT-PCR reads. The sample gives over 450,000 distinct CDR3 sequences, 10% to 15% of which show up once; around 13% is in the top ten. V lost 6 bases, J lost 5 bases, and 20 bases lay in between. Germline CDR1 and CDR2: MDHEN and SYDVKM. CDR3 length: 16 amino acids. This TCR came from a man aged 50 or older who received an inactivated influenza vaccine. The sequences come from PBMCs from blood, collected roughly 46 days after vaccination. This sequence joins TRBV28 and TRBJ2-1; maybe TRBD2 (5 bases). In DNA form, the CDR3 reads TGTGCCAGCAGCACAACCTGGGCTAGCCAAGACAATGAGCAGTTCTTC. Protein sequence: CASSTTWASQDNEQFF.